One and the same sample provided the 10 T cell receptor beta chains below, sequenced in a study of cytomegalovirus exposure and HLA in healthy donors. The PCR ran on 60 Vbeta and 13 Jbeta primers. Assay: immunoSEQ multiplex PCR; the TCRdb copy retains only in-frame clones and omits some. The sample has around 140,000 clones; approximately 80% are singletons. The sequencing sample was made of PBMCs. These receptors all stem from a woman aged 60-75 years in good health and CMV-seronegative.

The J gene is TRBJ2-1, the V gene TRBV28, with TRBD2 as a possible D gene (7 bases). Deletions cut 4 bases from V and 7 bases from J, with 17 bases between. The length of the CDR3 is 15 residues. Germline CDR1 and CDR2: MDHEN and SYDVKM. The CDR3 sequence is CASSSLGRGGNEQFF. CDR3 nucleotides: TGTGCCAGCAGTTCCCTCGGCAGGGGAGGGAATGAGCAGTTCTTC.

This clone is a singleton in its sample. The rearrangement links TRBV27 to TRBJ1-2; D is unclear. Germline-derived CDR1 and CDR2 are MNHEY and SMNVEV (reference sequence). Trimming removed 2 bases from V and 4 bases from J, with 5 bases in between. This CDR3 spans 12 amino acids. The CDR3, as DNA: TGTGCCAGCAGTTTACAAATCTATGGCTACACCTTC. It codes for CASSLQIYGYTF.

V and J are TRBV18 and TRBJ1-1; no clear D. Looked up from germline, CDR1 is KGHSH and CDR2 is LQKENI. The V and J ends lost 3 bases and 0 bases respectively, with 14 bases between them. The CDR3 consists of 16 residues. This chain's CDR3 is CASSPTKDGVNTEAFF. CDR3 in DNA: TGTGCCAGCTCACCTACCAAAGACGGGGTGAACACTGAAGCTTTCTTT.

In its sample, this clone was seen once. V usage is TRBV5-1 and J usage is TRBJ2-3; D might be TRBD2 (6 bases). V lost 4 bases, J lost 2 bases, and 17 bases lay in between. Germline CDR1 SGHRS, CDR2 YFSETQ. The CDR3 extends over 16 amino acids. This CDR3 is CASSPRPGDFTDTQYF. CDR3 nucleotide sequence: TGCGCCAGCAGCCCCAGACCCGGGGACTTCACAGATACGCAGTATTTT.

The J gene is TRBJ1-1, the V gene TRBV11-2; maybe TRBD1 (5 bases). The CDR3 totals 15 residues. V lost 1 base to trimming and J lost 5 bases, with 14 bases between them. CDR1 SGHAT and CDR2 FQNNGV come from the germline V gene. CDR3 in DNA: TGTGCCAGCAGCTTAGGGCAGGGATCGTGGACTGAAGCTTTCTTT. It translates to CASSLGQGSWTEAFF.

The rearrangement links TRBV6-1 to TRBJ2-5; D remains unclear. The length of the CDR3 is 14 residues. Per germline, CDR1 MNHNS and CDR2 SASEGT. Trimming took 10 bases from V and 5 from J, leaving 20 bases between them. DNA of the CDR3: TGTGCCACCTCTCGGTCACAGATCGGTGAGACCCAGTACTTC. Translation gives CATSRSQIGETQYF.

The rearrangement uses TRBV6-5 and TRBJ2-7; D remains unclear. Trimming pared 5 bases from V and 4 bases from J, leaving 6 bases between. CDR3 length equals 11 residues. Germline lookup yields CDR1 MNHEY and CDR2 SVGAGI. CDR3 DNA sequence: TGTGCCAGCAGTACCAGTTACGAGCAGTACTTC. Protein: CASSTSYEQYF.

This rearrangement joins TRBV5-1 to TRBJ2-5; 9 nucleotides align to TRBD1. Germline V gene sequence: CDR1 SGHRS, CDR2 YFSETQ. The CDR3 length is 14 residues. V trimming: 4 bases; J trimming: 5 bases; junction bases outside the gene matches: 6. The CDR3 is CASSAGTGSETQYF. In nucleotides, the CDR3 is TGCGCCAGCAGCGCGGGGACAGGGTCGGAGACCCAGTACTTC.

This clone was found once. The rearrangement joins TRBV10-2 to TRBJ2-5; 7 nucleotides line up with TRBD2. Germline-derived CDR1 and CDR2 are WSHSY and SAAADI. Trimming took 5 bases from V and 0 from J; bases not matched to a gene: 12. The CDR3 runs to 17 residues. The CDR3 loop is CASSNYPGTIYQETQYF. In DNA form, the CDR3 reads TGCGCCAGCAGTAATTATCCCGGGACTATCTACCAAGAGACCCAGTACTTC.

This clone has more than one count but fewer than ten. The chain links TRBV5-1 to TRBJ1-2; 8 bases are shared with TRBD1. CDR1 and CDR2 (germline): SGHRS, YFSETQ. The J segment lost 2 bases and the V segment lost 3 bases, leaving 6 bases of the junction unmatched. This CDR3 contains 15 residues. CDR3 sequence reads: CASSSGGQANYGYTF. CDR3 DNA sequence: TGCGCCAGCAGCTCGGGGGGACAGGCCAACTATGGCTACACCTTC.